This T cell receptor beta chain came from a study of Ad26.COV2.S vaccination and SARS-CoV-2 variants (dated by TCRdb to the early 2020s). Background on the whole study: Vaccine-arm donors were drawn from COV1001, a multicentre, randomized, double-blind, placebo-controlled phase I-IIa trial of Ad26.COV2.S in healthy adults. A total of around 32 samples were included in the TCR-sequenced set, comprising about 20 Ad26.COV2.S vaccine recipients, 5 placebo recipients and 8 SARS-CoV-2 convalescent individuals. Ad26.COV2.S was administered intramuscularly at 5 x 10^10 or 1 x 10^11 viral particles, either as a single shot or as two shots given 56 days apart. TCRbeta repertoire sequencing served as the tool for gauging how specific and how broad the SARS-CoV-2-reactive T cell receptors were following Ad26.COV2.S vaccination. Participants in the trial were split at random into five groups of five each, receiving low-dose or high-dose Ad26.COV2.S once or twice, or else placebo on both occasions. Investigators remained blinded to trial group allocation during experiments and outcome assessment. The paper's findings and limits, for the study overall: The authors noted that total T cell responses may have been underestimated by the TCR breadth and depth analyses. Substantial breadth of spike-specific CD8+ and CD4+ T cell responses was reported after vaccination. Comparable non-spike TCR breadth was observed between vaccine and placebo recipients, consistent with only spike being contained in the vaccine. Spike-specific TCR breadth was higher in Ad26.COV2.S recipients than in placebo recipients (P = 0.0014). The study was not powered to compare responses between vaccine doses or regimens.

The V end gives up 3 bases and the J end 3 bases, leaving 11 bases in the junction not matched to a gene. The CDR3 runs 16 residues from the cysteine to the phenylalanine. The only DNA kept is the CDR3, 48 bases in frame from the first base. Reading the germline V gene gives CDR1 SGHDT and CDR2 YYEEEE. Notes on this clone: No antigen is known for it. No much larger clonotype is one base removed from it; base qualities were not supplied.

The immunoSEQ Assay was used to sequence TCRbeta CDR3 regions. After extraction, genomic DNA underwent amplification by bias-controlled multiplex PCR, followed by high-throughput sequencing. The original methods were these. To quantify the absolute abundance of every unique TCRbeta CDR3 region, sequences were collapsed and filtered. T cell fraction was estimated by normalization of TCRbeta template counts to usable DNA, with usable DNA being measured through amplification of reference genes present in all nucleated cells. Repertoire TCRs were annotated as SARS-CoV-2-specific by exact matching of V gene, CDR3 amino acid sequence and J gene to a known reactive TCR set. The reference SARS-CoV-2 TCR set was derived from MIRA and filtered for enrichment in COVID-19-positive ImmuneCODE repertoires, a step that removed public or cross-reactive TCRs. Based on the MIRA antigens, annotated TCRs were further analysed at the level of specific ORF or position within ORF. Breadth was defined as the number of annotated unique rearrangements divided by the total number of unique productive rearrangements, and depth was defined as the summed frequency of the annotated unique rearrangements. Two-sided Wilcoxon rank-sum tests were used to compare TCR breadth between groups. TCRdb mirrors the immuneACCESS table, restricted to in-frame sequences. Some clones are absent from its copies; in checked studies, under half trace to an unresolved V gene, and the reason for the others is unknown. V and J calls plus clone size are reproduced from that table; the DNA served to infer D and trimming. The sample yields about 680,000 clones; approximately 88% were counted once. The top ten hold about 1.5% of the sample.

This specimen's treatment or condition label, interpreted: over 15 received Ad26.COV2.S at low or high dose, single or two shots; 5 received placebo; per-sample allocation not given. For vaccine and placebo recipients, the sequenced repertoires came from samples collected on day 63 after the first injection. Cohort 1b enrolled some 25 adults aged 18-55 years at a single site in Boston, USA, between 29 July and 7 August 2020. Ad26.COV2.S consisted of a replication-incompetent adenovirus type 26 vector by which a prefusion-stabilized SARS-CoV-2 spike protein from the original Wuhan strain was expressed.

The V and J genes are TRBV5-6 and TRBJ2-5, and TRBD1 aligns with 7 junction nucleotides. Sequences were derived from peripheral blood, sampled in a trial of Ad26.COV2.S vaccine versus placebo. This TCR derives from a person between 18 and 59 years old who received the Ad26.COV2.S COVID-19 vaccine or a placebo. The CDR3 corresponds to CASSSVLTGDEETQYF. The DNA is TGTGCCAGCAGCTCTGTGCTCACAGGGGACGAAGAGACCCAGTACTTC.